The next 20 T cell receptor beta chains were all read from a single sample in a study of blood T cell repertoires in COVID-19. Measured with immunoSEQ multiplex PCR; TCRdb has only the in-frame clones, and not every one. The table records 110,000 to 150,000 clones, approximately 80% of them present only once. Sequenced material: peripheral blood. The source is a human donor in a cohort sampled during active COVID-19.

The chain combines TRBV5-5 with TRBJ1-2; 8 bases match TRBD1. Trimming took 4 bases from V and 6 from J; bases not matched to a gene: 5. In germline, CDR1 is SGHKS, CDR2 YYEKEE (reference sequence). This CDR3 comprises 13 residues. DNA of the CDR3: TGTGCCAGCAGCCCCCGGACAGGGCATGGCTACACCTTC. This codes for CASSPRTGHGYTF. Using reference TRBV5-5 and TRBJ1-2 for the parts outside the CDR3, the full variable domain is DAGVTQSPTHLIKTRGQQVTLRCSPISGHKSVSWYQQVLGQGPQFIFQYYEKEERGRGNFPDRFSARQFPNYSSELNVNALLLGDSALYLCASSPRTGHGYTFGSGTRLTVV.

The rearrangement uses TRBV2 and TRBJ2-1, with 9 nucleotides matching TRBD2. Losses at the gene ends were 8 bases for V and 7 bases for J; bases not matched to a gene: 9. Germline V gives CDR1 SNHLY, CDR2 FYNNEI. CDR3 size: 14 residues. The CDR3 DNA is TGTGCCAGCCAAGTTGGCGGGGGGGCGAATGAGCAGTTCTTC. Its protein product is CASQVGGGANEQFF.

This clone was detected once. The chain joins TRBV18 to TRBJ2-3, with 9 bases matching TRBD1. V was clipped by 2 bases and J by 6 bases; unmatched bases: 6. This CDR3 has 15 residues. Germline V gene lookup returns CDR1 KGHSH and CDR2 LQKENI. CDR3 loop: CASSPEGQGRDTQYF. The CDR3, as DNA: TGTGCCAGCTCACCAGAGGGACAGGGAAGGGATACGCAGTATTTT.

The V and J genes are TRBV6-5 and TRBJ1-2, with 7 positions matching TRBD1. Germline V gene data show CDR1 as MNHEY and CDR2 as SVGAGI. Trimming at V came to 2 bases and at J to 0 bases, leaving 3 bases not matched to a gene. This CDR3 has 15 residues. This CDR3 reads CASSYIQGANYGYTF. As DNA, the CDR3 is TGTGCCAGCAGTTACATTCAGGGGGCTAACTATGGCTACACCTTC.

The rearrangement links TRBV12-3 or TRBV12-4 to TRBJ2-3; TRBD1 aligns across 7 bases. J lost 5 bases, V lost 6 bases, and 5 bases had no gene match. The CDR3 is made up of 13 amino acids. CDR3 DNA sequence: TGTGCCAGCAGCGGCTCAGGGGGAGATACGCAGTATTTT. Translation: CASSGSGGDTQYF.

This rearrangement joins TRBV19 to TRBJ2-5; a possible D gene is TRBD2 (6 bases). This CDR3 contains 14 residues. Germline CDR1 and CDR2: LNHDA and SQIVND (reference sequence). V was clipped by 6 bases and J by 2 bases, with 13 bases between them. The CDR3 loop reads CASRGWGEQETQYF. CDR3 nucleotides: TGTGCCAGTAGAGGTTGGGGGGAGCAAGAGACCCAGTACTTC.

The sample holds a few counts of this clone. This chain uses TRBV6-5 with TRBJ1-2; the D gene is possibly TRBD1 (5 bases). The V gene's germline CDR1 is MNHEY and CDR2 SVGAGI. The CDR3 sequence is 14 residues long. Trimming took 6 bases from V and 4 from J, leaving 15 bases between them. In DNA form, the CDR3 reads TGTGCCAGCAGGGGTGGGAGGGGCGTCTATGGCTACACCTTC. It specifies CASRGGRGVYGYTF.

The chain uses TRBV7-2 and TRBJ1-3; D is uncertain. The CDR3 runs 15 residues. From germline, CDR1 is SGHTA and CDR2 FQGNSA. The germline V and J ends were trimmed by 5 bases and 0 bases, with 11 bases remaining between them. In nucleotides, the CDR3 is TGTGCCAGCAGCACAGCCAACCACTCTGGAAACACCATATATTTT. It translates to CASSTANHSGNTIYF. Full variable domain (rest looked up from reference TRBV7-2 and TRBJ1-3): GAGVSQSPSNKVTEKGKDVELRCDPISGHTALYWYRQSLGQGLEFLIYFQGNSAPDKSGLPSDRFSAERTGGSVSTLTIQRTQQEDSAVYLCASSTANHSGNTIYFGEGSWLTVV.

Here the CDR3 DNA reads TGTGCCAGCAGCGTAGGATCAGCGGGGACAGGGGACACTGAAGCTTTCTTT. Translated, it gives CASSVGSAGTGDTEAFF. V usage is TRBV9 and J usage is TRBJ1-1; 10 bases are a match to TRBD1. This CDR3 is 17 amino acids long. Germline V gene data show CDR1 as SGDLS and CDR2 as YYNGEE. V shed 0 bases, J shed 3 bases, and the junction held 8 bases outside the gene matches.

V gene TRBV5-4 combines with J gene TRBJ2-5; 7 nucleotides align to TRBD2. Germline V gives CDR1 SGHNT, CDR2 YYREEE (reference sequence). The ends lost 1 base at V and 7 bases at J; junction bases unmatched: 7. The CDR3 length is 14 residues. The CDR3 DNA sequence: TGTGCCAGCAGCTTGTACTCGGGGGGTGGGACCCAGTACTTC. It translates to CASSLYSGGGTQYF.

V and J are TRBV7-2 and TRBJ2-5; TRBD2 is a possible D gene (6 bases). Germline CDR1 SGHTA, CDR2 FQGNSA. With 5 bases removed from V and 4 bases from J, the gap between germline ends came to 11 bases. The CDR3 length is 13 residues. The CDR3 DNA reads as TGTGCCAGCAGCCGGGACTCCAGAGAGACCCAGTACTTC. It translates to CASSRDSRETQYF. Looking up the rest from reference TRBV7-2 and TRBJ2-5 gives the full variable domain: GAGVSQSPSNKVTEKGKDVELRCDPISGHTALYWYRQSLGQGLEFLIYFQGNSAPDKSGLPSDRFSAERTGGSVSTLTIQRTQQEDSAVYLCASSRDSRETQYFGPGTRLLVL.

The chain employs TRBV19 and TRBJ2-2, with 8 positions matching TRBD1. Germline assignment: CDR1 LNHDA and CDR2 SQIVND (reference sequence). J lost 6 bases, V lost 6 bases, and 3 bases had no gene match. The CDR3 covers 13 residues. CDR3 sequence (DNA): TGTGCCAGTAGAGAACAGGGGGCCGGGGAGCTGTTTTTT. This translates into CASREQGAGELFF.

CDR3 amino acids: CASSQGQHNHEQYF. The CDR3 coding sequence is TGTGCCAGCAGCCAGGGACAGCATAACCACGAGCAGTACTTC. The rearrangement links TRBV5-4 to TRBJ2-7, with 7 positions matching TRBD1. V gave up 4 bases and J gave up 5 bases; unmatched junction bases: 9. This CDR3 spans 14 amino acids. Looked up from germline, CDR1 is SGHNT and CDR2 is YYREEE (reference sequence).

V usage is TRBV5-1 and J usage is TRBJ2-7; 8 positions match TRBD2. V lost 0 bases to trimming and J lost 3 bases; unmatched junction nucleotides: 5. The CDR3 spans 15 residues. Per the germline V gene, CDR1 is SGHRS and CDR2 is YFSETQ. In DNA, the CDR3 is TGCGCCAGCAGCTTGGGGCAGGCGGGGGGCTACGAGCAGTACTTC. Translation gives CASSLGQAGGYEQYF.

This clone was observed a few times. This CDR3 is CASSVDGSSYNSPLHF. The DNA for the CDR3 is TGTGCCAGCAGCGTAGACGGGAGCTCCTATAATTCACCCCTCCACTTT. The chain links TRBV5-4 to TRBJ1-6; no clear D. Per germline, CDR1 SGHNT and CDR2 YYREEE (reference sequence). With 4 bases removed from V and 0 bases from J, the gap between germline ends came to 11 bases. This CDR3 has 16 residues.

The V gene is TRBV5-4, the J gene TRBJ2-6; 12 positions agree with TRBD1. With V trimmed by 4 bases and J by 2 bases, 4 bases remained unmatched. Germline CDR1 and CDR2: SGHNT and YYREEE (reference sequence). This CDR3 has 17 amino acids. The CDR3 spells CASSPGTGGTGANVLTF. The CDR3 DNA sequence: TGTGCCAGCAGCCCTGGGACAGGGGGCACTGGGGCCAACGTCCTGACTTTC.

This clone appeared a few times. The J gene is TRBJ2-3, the V gene TRBV7-9; TRBD1 matches 10 bases. This CDR3 has 17 residues. CDR1 and CDR2 (germline): SEHNR, FQNEAQ (reference sequence). V was pared by 6 bases and J by 0 bases, with 9 bases of the junction left unmatched. CDR3 sequence (DNA): TGTGCCAGCAGAAAGGGACAGGGGCAACCTAGCACAGATACGCAGTATTTT. Its protein product is CASRKGQGQPSTDTQYF.

V usage is TRBV29-1 and J usage is TRBJ2-5; 7 bases match TRBD2. Germline CDR1 reads SQVTM; CDR2 reads ANQGSEA. The V and J ends lost 3 bases and 2 bases, in that order; junction bases with no gene match: 3. This CDR3 is built from 13 residues. DNA for the CDR3: TGCAGCGTTGATGGGCGGGGGCAAGAGACCCAGTACTTC. This gives the protein CSVDGRGQETQYF.

This sequence joins TRBV4-3 and TRBJ1-4; D call uncertain. V was cut by 0 bases and J by 7 bases, with 12 bases left in between. The CDR3 has 15 amino acids. Looked up from germline, CDR1 is LGHNA and CDR2 is YSLEER. The CDR3 protein is CASSQEFGVGEKLFF. In nucleotides, the CDR3 is TGCGCCAGCAGCCAAGAATTCGGGGTTGGTGAAAAACTGTTTTTT.

This chain joins TRBV6-5 and TRBJ1-1; 9 bases are shared with TRBD1. The CDR3 has 14 amino acids. Germline CDR1 reads MNHEY; CDR2 reads SVGAGI. Germline trimming cut 4 bases from V and 1 base from J; bases unmatched to any gene: 1. The CDR3 protein is CASSWTGANTEAFF. Written as DNA, the CDR3 is TGTGCCAGCAGTTGGACAGGGGCGAACACTGAAGCTTTCTTT.